This T cell receptor beta chain was sequenced during a study of T-cell memory formation after mild COVID-19. Study summary: TCR clusters were mostly confined to one donor each.

Barcoded TCR alpha and TCR beta cDNA libraries with UMIs came from 5'RACE using constant-segment primers. In TCRdb, the 5' RACE reads were re-called with MiXCR into one record per CDR3 protein. The table lists approximately 150,000 distinct CDR3 sequences, about 14% of them singletons. Concerning this clonotype itself: As yet, its antigen is unknown.

Overall study findings and caveats: Contracting CD4+ clones were located mainly in CM and EM, and CD8+ clones in EMRA.

The CDR3 sequence is 12 residues long. V shed 7 bases and J shed 8 bases, with 13 bases lying between them. The source of this sequence is an adult woman who had mild COVID-19 (a few samples of this study predate the infection). Cell type and time point are not known. This chain connects TRBV12-3 or TRBV12-4 to TRBJ2-3; D perhaps matches TRBD2 (5 bases). Sequenced input: PBMCs or a T cell subset sorted from them (not recorded which). The DNA for the CDR3 is TGTGCCAGCATGGGAAGAGGAGGTACGCAGTATTTT. Its translation is CASMGRGGTQYF.